This TCR beta chain was sequenced during a study of T cells in localized non-small cell lung cancer (dated by TCRdb to about 2020). For the wider study: Comparing tumors with uninvolved tumor-adjacent lungs, the study looked at the T cell repertoires of 200 to 250 patients with early-stage NSCLC. The cohort consisted of approximately 240 treatment-naive NSCLC patients whose localized lung tumors had been resected. The mean age of the NSCLC patients was approximately 71 years, with approximately 130 men and 85 to 110 women.

The germline V and J ends show losses of 5 bases and 5 bases respectively, and no gene match explains 7 bases of the junction. Inclusive of the bounding cysteine and phenylalanine, the CDR3 is 14 residues long. Only CDR3 DNA is held: 42 bases, read in frame from base 1. CDR1 and CDR2 are drawn from the germline V gene: SGHVS, FQNEAQ. The immunoSEQ Assay was used to sequence TCR beta CDR3 regions from DNA. Turning to the authors' computational methods: T cell density was computed as TCR beta template counts normalized to usable DNA estimated by amplifying housekeeping genes. Richness was estimated with the preseqR package, extrapolating to 400,000 templates for PBMC samples and 120,000 templates for tissue samples. Clonality was taken to be one minus Pielou's evenness. To identify tissue-enriched TCRs, differential abundance testing was run on productive amino-acid clonotypes with a minimum total count of 5 and an alpha of 0.1. The Jaccard Index and the Morisita Overlap Index were used to measure how much the repertoires overlapped between compartments. GLIPH grouped TCR beta CDR3s together with public tetramer-defined viral CDR3s, and a viral motif had to include at least three viral sequences and also show V-gene enrichment. This immuneACCESS table, as held by TCRdb, lists in-frame sequences with V and J called but not all clones. Of the missing ones, under half trace to an unresolved V gene in checked studies; the others have no known cause. V and J calls and clone size are as listed in that table; D and trimming were resolved from the DNA. The sample table lists around 40,000 clones, about 90% of them with a count of one. Around 6.4% of the sample comes from the top ten.

The full study reports these points: Longer overall survival was associated with higher T cell density in blood, whereas shorter survival was associated with higher clonality in adjacent lung. Uninvolved tumor-adjacent lung showed the highest T cell clonality, higher than tumor, which suggests more focused antigenic responses in the adjacent lung. Of the top 100 tumor clones, a median of 57 were detected in paired uninvolved adjacent lung; some 28 were also among that lung's top 100. Because of the exploratory design, TCR variables were selected using unadjusted p-values without false-discovery rate correction. Because multi-region tumor sequencing was not performed, intratumor heterogeneity could not be ruled out.

At diagnosis, tumor, uninvolved tumor-adjacent lung and peripheral blood were collected and then preserved as a mix of FFPE and fresh-frozen material. For TCR repertoire profiling, the blood samples were analyzed as peripheral blood mononuclear cells. A remark on this clone: Its cognate antigen has yet to be identified. Base qualities are missing; no much larger clone stands one base away.

The receptor chain draws on TRBV7-8 and TRBJ2-7; 9 middle bases align to TRBD1. The sequencing here drew on peripheral blood, taken before any cancer treatment. The receptor's source is a man aged 35-69 years with stage I lung adenocarcinoma. The CDR3 reads CASSRDRVPHEQYF. DNA sequence: TGTGCCAGCAGCCGGGACAGGGTGCCCCACGAGCAGTACTTC.